This TCR beta chain is drawn from a study of blood T cells in healthy people across ages. Study findings and constraints: As naive T cell percentage varied, TCR beta diversity correlated strongly with it.

The length of the CDR3 is 13 residues. The V end lost 0 bases, the J end lost 4 bases, and 6 bases lay between the germline ends. Per germline, CDR1 MNHGY and CDR2 SAAAGT. A second PCR, run for roughly 7 to 12 cycles, used a sample-barcoded 5' primer plus a J-beta primer mix. TCRdb itself ran the 5' RACE reads through MiXCR, one entry per CDR3 protein. The sample carries some 1 million distinct CDR3 sequences, over 35% recorded once. Notes on this clonotype: The target antigen is unknown.

The receptor was derived from a woman aged 55-70 years in good health. The rearrangement joins TRBV6-8 to TRBJ1-2; D is unresolved. Material for sequencing was blood. The CDR3: CASSYSDGYGYTF. The CDR3 nucleotides read TGTGCCAGCAGTTACTCGGACGGCTATGGCTACACCTTC.